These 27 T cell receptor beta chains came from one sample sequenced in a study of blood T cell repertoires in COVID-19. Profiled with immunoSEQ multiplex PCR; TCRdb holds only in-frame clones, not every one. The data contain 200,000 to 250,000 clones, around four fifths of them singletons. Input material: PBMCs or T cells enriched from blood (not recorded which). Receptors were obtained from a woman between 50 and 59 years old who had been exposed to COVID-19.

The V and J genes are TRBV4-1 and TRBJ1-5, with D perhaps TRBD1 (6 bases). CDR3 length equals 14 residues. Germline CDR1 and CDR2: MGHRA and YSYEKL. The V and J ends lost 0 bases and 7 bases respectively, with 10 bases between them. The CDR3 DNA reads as TGCGCCAGCAGCCAAGAGGGGGGGCAGCAGCCCCAGCATTTT. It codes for CASSQEGGQQPQHF.

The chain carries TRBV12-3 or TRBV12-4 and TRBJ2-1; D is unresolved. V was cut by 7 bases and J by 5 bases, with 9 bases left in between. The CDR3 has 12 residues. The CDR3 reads CASTRGHNEQFF. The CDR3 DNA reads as TGTGCCAGCACGCGCGGCCACAATGAGCAGTTCTTC.

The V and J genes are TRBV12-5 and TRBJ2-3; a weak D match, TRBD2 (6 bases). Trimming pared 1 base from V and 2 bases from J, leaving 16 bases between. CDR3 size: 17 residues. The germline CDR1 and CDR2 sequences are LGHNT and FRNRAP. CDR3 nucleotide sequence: TGTGCTAGTGGTTTGGCCCTAGGCACGGGAGACACAGATACGCAGTATTTT. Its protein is CASGLALGTGDTDTQYF.

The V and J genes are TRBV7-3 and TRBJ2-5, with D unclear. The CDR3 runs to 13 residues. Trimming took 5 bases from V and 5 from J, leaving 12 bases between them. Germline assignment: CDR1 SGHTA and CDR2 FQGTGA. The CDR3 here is CASSRVQRETQYF. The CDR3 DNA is TGTGCCAGCAGCCGGGTCCAAAGGGAGACCCAGTACTTC. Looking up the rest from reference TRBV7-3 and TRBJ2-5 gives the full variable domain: GAGVSQTPSNKVTEKGKYVELRCDPISGHTALYWYRQSLGQGPEFLIYFQGTGAADDSGLPNDRFFAVRPEGSVSTLKIQRTERGDSAVYLCASSRVQRETQYFGPGTRLLVL.

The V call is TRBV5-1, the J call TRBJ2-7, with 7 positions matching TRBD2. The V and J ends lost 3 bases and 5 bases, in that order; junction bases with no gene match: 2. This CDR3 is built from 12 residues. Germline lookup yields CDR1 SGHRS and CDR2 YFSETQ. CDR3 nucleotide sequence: TGCGCCAGCAGCTCCGGGACTAACGAGCAGTACTTC. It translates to CASSSGTNEQYF.

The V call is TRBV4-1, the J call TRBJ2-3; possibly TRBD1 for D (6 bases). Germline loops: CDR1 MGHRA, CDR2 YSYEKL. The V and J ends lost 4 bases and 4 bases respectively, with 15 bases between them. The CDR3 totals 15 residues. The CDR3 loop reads CASSPWGRGADTQYF. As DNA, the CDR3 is TGCGCCAGCAGCCCTTGGGGCAGGGGCGCAGATACGCAGTATTTT.

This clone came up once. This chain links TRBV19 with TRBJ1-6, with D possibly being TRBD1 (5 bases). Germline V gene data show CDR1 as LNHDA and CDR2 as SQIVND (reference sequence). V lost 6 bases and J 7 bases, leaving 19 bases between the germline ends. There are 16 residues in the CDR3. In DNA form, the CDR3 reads TGTGCCAGTAGCCCGACTCAGGGAGGTTGGAATTCACCCCTCCACTTT. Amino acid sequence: CASSPTQGGWNSPLHF.

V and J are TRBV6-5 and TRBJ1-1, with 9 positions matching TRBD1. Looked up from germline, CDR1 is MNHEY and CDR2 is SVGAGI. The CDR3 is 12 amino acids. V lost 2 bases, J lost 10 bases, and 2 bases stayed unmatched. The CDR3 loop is CASSYGQGRAFF. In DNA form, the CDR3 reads TGTGCCAGCAGTTACGGACAGGGGAGAGCTTTCTTT.

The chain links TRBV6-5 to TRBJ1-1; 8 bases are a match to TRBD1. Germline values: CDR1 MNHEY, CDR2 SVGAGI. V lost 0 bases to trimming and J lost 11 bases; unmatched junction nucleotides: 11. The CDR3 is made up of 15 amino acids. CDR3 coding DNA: TGTGCCAGCAGTTACTCGAAGCCTGGTGCAGGGGGCGCTTTCTTT. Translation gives CASSYSKPGAGGAFF.

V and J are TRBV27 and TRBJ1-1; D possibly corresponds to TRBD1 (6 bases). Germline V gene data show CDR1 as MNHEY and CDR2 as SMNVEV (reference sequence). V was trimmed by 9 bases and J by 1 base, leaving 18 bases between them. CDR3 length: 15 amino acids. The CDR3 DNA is TGTGCCAGGACCAAAACAACAGGGAGGAACACTGAAGCTTTCTTT. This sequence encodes CARTKTTGRNTEAFF.

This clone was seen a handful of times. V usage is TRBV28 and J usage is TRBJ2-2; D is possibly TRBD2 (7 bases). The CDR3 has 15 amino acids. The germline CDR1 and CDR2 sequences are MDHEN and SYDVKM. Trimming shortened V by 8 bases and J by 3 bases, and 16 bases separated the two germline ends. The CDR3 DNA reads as TGTGCCAGCTTTTATGCGGGGGCGCACACCGGGGAGCTGTTTTTT. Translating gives CASFYAGAHTGELFF.

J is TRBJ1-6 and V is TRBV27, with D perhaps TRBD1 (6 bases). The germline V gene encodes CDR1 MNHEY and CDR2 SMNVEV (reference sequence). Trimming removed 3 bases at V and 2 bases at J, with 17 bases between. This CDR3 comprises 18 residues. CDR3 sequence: CASSFVQGSGTYNSPLHF. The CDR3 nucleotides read TGTGCCAGCAGTTTCGTACAGGGTTCGGGGACCTATAATTCACCCCTCCACTTT.

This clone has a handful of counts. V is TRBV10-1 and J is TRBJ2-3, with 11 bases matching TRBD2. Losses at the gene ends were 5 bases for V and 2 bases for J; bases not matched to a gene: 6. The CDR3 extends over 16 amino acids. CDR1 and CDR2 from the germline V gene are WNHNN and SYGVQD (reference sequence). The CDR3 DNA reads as TGCGCCAGCAGTACCTCGGGACTAGCGGACACAGATACGCAGTATTTT. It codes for CASSTSGLADTDTQYF.

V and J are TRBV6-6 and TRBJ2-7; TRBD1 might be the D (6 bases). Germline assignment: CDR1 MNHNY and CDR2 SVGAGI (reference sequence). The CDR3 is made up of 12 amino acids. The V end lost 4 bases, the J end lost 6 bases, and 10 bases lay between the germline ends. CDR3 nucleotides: TGTGCCAGCAGTTTTGGGACACCCGAGCAGTACTTC. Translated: CASSFGTPEQYF.

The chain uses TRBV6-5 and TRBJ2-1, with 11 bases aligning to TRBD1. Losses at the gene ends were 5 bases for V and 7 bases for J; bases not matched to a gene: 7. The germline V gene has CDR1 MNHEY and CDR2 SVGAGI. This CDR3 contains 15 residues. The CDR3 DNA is TGTGCCAGCAGTACGGACAGGGGGCGTCGGAATGAGCAGTTCTTC. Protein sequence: CASSTDRGRRNEQFF.

CDR3 sequence reads: CASSPTPDRPFF. The CDR3 DNA follows: TGTGCCAGCAGCCCGACTCCAGACCGGCCGTTCTTC. The chain couples TRBV5-4 to TRBJ2-1; no clear D. This CDR3 comprises 12 residues. The germline CDR1 and CDR2 sequences are SGHNT and YYREEE (reference sequence). Trimming took 4 bases from V and 15 from J, leaving 17 bases between them.

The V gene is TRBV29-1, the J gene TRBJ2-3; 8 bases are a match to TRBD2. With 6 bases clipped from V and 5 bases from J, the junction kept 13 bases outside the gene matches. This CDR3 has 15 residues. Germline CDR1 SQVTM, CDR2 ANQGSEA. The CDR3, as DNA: TGCAGCGTCTCTGGCTCACTAGCGGCAATAGATACGCAGTATTTT. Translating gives CSVSGSLAAIDTQYF.

CDR3 amino acids: CASSHGQARTNEKLFF. The CDR3 nucleotides read TGCGCCAGCAGCCACGGACAGGCCCGAACCAATGAAAAACTGTTTTTT. This rearrangement joins TRBV4-1 to TRBJ1-4; 7 bases are a match to TRBD1. The CDR3 is 16 amino acids. Germline CDR1 MGHRA, CDR2 YSYEKL. V lost 3 bases to trimming and J lost 5 bases; unmatched junction nucleotides: 9.

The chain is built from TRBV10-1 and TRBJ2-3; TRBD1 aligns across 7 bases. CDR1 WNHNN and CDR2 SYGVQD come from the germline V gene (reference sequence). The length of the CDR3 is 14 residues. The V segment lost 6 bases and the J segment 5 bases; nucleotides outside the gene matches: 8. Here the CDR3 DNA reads TGCGCCAGCAGCACAGGGGAACTTCTAGATACGCAGTATTTT. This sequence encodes CASSTGELLDTQYF.

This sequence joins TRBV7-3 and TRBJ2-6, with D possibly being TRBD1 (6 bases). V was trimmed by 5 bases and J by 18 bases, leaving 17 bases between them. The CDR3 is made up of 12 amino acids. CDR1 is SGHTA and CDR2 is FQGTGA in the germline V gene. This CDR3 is CASSPSGQFPTF. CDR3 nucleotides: TGTGCCAGCAGCCCTTCCGGACAGTTCCCGACTTTC.

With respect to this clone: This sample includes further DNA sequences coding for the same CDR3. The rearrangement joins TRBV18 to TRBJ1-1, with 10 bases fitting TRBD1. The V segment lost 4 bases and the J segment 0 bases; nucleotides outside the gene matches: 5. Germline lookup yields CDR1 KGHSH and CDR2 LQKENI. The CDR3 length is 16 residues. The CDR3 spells CASSRGTGEMNTEAFF. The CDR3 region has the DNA TGTGCCAGCTCACGCGGGACAGGGGAGATGAACACTGAAGCTTTCTTT.

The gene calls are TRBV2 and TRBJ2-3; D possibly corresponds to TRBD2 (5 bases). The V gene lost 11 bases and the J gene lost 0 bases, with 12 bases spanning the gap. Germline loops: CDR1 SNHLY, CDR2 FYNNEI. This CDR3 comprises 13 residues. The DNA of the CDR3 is TGTGCCTCCCCGGGAATTAGCACAGATACGCAGTATTTT. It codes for CASPGISTDTQYF.

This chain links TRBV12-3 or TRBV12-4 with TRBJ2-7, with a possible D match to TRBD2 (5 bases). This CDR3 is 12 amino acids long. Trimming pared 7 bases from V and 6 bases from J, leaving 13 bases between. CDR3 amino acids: CASKMGSAEQYF. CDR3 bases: TGTGCCAGCAAGATGGGGAGCGCCGAGCAGTACTTC.

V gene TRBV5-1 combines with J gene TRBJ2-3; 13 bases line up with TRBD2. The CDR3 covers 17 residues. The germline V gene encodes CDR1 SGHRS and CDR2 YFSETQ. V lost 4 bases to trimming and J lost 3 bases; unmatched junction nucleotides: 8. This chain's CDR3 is CASSALLAGGPTDTQYF. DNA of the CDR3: TGCGCCAGCAGCGCCCTACTAGCGGGGGGGCCTACAGATACGCAGTATTTT.

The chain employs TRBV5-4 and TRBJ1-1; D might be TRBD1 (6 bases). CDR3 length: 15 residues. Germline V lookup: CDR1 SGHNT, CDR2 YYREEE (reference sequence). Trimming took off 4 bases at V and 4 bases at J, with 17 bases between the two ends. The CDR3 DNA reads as TGTGCCAGCAGCCGGCAACAGGGTCAAGGCACTGAAGCTTTCTTT. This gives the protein CASSRQQGQGTEAFF.

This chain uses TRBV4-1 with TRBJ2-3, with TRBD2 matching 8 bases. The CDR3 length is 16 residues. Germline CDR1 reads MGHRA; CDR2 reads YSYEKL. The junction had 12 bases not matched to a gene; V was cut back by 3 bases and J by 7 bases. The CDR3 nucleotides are TGCGCCAGCAGCCACGGGACCGGGACTAGTTCAAATACGCAGTATTTT. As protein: CASSHGTGTSSNTQYF.

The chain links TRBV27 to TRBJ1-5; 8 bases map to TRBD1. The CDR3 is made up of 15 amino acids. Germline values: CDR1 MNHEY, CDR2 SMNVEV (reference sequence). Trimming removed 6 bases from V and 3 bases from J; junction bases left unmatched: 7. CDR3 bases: TGTGCCAGCAGGACAGGGGCCCCAACCAATCAGCCCCAGCATTTT. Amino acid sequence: CASRTGAPTNQPQHF.